The clone carrying this TCR beta chain was found once. These data originate in a study of tumor-infiltrating lymphocytes in oesophageal squamous cell carcinoma. MiXCR was run by TCRdb on the PCR reads, yielding one entry per CDR3 protein. Here the sample spans some 9,800 distinct CDR3 sequences, 63% being singletons. The CDR3 spans 15 residues. Per the germline V gene, CDR1 is SGHVS and CDR2 is FNYEAQ. V lost 1 base and J 4 bases, leaving 10 bases between the germline ends. The source of this sequence is a female donor with esophageal squamous cell carcinoma. What was sequenced was esophageal tumor tissue. This chain links TRBV7-6 with TRBJ2-2, with D uncertain. The CDR3 region is CASSLGGPPTGELFF. The CDR3 DNA reads as TGTGCCAGCAGCTTAGGAGGACCGCCCACCGGGGAGCTGTTTTTT.